This T cell receptor beta chain was recovered during a study of cytomegalovirus exposure and HLA in healthy donors. The PCR had 60 Vbeta and 13 Jbeta primers. Sequenced by immunoSEQ multiplex PCR; TCRdb stores in-frame clones only, minus some. The sample has 150,000 to 200,000 clones; roughly 75% are singletons. Germline CDR1 is SEHNR and CDR2 is FQNEAQ (reference sequence). CDR3 length: 12 residues. V dropped 4 bases and J dropped 8 bases, with 9 bases sitting between them. Study conclusions and caveats: HLA alleles showed associations with roughly 17,000 TCR beta sequences in a later analysis, at a 0.05 false discovery rate. It was shown in a later analysis that HLA-associated TCR beta chains were more clonally expanded than other, equally common chains. Later on, an analysis found that several of the most significant clusters appeared to be linked to common viral pathogens, which included parvovirus B19.

On this clone itself: Its cognate antigen is unknown.

All donors participated as healthy donors of bone marrow. Material for sequencing was PBMCs. This TCR came from a man younger than 35 in good health and CMV-seropositive. The chain links TRBV7-9 to TRBJ2-1, with D perhaps TRBD1 (5 bases). CDR3 loop: CASSSRVHEQFF. Here the CDR3 DNA reads TGTGCCAGCAGCTCCAGGGTGCATGAGCAGTTCTTC.